These T cell receptor beta chains were read from a single sample in a study of T cells after yellow fever vaccination. From the 5' RACE reads, TCRdb called clonotypes with MiXCR, one entry per CDR3 protein. The sample shows more than 350,000 distinct CDR3 sequences, roughly 10% of them seen only once. Here the sequenced sample was PBMCs, taken on the day of the first yellow fever vaccination. The source of these receptors is a man in his late teens or twenties who received the YFV17D yellow fever vaccine. Both conserved end residues are part of each CDR3. Rows give clone size only sometimes, using once, few, many, or a class for an expanded clone.

>few|TRBJ1-1|TRBV7-2
CASSGRDTYAEAFF
>NA|TRBJ2-3|TRBV5-6
CASSLDQTSTDTQYF
>NA|TRBJ1-2|TRBV25-1
CASSESSGYTF
>many|TRBJ2-3|TRBV12-3/TRBV12-4
CASSLRGLSTDTQYF
>many|TRBJ2-5|TRBV12-3/TRBV12-4
CASSYDSQETQYF
>few|TRBJ1-5|TRBV12-3/TRBV12-4
CASSRQEGGNQPQHF
>NA|TRBJ2-5|TRBV5-1
CASSLVLAGGETQYF
>NA|TRBJ1-2|TRBV7-9
CASSYVAGADSYGYTF
>many|TRBJ2-3|TRBV6-2/TRBV6-3
CASSSGASTDTQYF
>NA|TRBJ1-2|TRBV12-3/TRBV12-4
CASSFTGSNPYGYTF
>few|TRBJ1-1|TRBV28
CASSLSSQGTEAFF
>few|TRBJ2-3|TRBV7-6
CASSLIAGGADTQYF
>NA|TRBJ1-5|TRBV28
CATARGEFSNQPQHF
>many|TRBJ1-6|TRBV7-2
CASSPGVGAASPLHF
>NA|TRBJ1-4|TRBV11-1
CASSTGTGSIRAAEKLFF
>few|TRBJ1-2|TRBV6-5
CASSYSGTTYGYTF
>NA|TRBJ1-5|TRBV6-1
CASSRDETGDQPQHF
>few|TRBJ1-1|TRBV7-8
CASSLEAGTEAFF
>few|TRBJ2-7|TRBV4-3
CASSQDMRGEQYF
>few|TRBJ1-4|TRBV7-9
CASSFMGQGSEKLFF
>few|TRBJ2-3|TRBV7-2
CASSFGTGLPRDTQYF
>few|TRBJ2-1|TRBV19
CASSFSGGAGNEQFF
>NA|TRBJ1-2|TRBV12-3/TRBV12-4
CASSLRLGNYGYTF
>NA|TRBJ1-5|TRBV20-1
CSARDPQNSNQPQHF
>NA|TRBJ2-5|TRBV9
CASSVELAPQETQYF
>NA|TRBJ1-3|TRBV6-5
CASSYDSGNTIYF
>few|TRBJ2-3|TRBV24-1
CATSEETGTGSDTQYF
>many|TRBJ2-3|TRBV7-2
CASSLLGSGDTQYF
>NA|TRBJ1-2|TRBV18
CASSPNFGGSNYGYTF
>few|TRBJ2-3|TRBV14
CASSPGTSKDTQYF
>few|TRBJ1-1|TRBV20-1
CSARVGNANTEAFF
>NA|TRBJ1-6|TRBV20-1
CSARWDRGFNYNSSLHF
>few|TRBJ1-6|TRBV5-6
CASSLDSIPGNPSSPLHF
>NA|TRBJ1-4|TRBV20-1
CSARPTGGSEKLFF
>NA|TRBJ1-1|TRBV6-4
CADTSRNTEAFF
>few|TRBJ1-2|TRBV12-3/TRBV12-4
CASSLRGWKDYGYTF
>few|TRBJ2-1|TRBV6-1
CASSDRLAGGEQFF
>few|TRBJ1-1|TRBV7-2
CASSLTRGSYTEAFF
>few|TRBJ2-5|TRBV30
CAWALGAAETQYF